The clone carrying this TCR beta chain was seen ten or more times. Its specificity is unknown. The sample comes from a study of metastatic and nonmetastatic thyroid tumors. Study at large: For malignant and benign thyroid patients, tumor or nodule tissue and blood were the sources whose repertoires were compared.

Regarding the study as a whole: Within blood and tumor, benign nodules reportedly had significantly lower TCR beta diversity than malignant thyroid tumors did.

There were no patients who had received any treatment before thyroid surgery. Original analysis: In papillary thyroid cancer, a distant-metastasis classifier was built using CDR3 differences across clinicopathological groups. With MiXCR, TCRdb called clones anew from the PCR reads. None of the V and J calls come from the authors' own analysis; TCRdb made them. The sample carries tens of thousands of clones, 20% to 25% recorded once. V shed 3 bases and J shed 8 bases, with 17 bases lying between them. This CDR3 spans 15 amino acids. CDR1 MNHEY and CDR2 SVGEGT come from the germline V gene. The V call is TRBV6-2 or TRBV6-3, the J call TRBJ1-5; the D is unclear. Sequencing was performed on blood. The sequence was collected from a female donor with papillary thyroid cancer or a benign thyroid nodule (not recorded which). Some clones in this sample may be carry-over from other donors' samples. Here the CDR3 DNA reads TGTGCCAGCAGTTATGCGATGAGGGTAGTGAAGCCCCAGCATTTT. Protein product: CASSYAMRVVKPQHF.